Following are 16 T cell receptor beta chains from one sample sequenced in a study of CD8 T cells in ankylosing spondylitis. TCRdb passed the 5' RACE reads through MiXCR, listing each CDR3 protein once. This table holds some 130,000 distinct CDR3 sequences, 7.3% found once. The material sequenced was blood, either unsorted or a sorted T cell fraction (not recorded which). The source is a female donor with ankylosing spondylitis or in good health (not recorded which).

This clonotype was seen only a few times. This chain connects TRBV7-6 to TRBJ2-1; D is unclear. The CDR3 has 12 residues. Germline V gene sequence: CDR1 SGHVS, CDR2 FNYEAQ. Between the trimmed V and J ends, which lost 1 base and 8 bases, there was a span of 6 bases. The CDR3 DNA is TGTGCCAGCAGCTTAGACTCCCATGAGCAGTTCTTC. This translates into CASSLDSHEQFF.

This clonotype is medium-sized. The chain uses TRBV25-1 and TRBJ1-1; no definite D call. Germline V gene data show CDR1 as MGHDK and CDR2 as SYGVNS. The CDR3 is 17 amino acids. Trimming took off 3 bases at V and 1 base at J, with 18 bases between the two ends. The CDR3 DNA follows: TGTGCCAGCAGTGACCTCTCTCCGCGGACGGAGAACACTGAAGCTTTCTTT. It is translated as CASSDLSPRTENTEAFF.

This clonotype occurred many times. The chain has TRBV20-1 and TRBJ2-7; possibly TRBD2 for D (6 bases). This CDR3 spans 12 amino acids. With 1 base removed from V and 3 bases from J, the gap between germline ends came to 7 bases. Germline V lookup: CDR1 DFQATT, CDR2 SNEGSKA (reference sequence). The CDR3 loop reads CSARARDYEQYF. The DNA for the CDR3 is TGCAGTGCTAGAGCGCGGGACTACGAGCAGTACTTC.

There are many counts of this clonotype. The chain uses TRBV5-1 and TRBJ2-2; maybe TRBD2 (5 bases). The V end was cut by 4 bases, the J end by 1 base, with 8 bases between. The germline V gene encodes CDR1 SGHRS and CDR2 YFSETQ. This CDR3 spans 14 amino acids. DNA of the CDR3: TGCGCCAGCAGCCCCGGGGAGAACACCGGGGAGCTGTTTTTT. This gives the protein CASSPGENTGELFF.

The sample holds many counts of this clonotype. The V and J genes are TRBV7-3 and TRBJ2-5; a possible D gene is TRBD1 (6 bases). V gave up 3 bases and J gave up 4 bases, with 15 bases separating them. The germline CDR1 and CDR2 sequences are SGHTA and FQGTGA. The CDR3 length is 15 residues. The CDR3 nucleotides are TGTGCCAGCAGCTTTCAAGGGGGTGGGGGAGAGACCCAGTACTTC. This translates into CASSFQGGGGETQYF.

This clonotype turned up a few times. Here the CDR3 reads CASSLEAGRYGYTF. The CDR3 nucleotides read TGTGCCAGCAGCTTGGAGGCAGGCCGGTATGGCTACACCTTC. The chain is built from TRBV5-5 and TRBJ1-2, with D hard to call. V gave up 0 bases and J gave up 5 bases, with 11 bases separating them. The CDR3 has 14 residues. Germline V lookup: CDR1 SGHKS, CDR2 YYEKEE (reference sequence). Variable domain in full (rest from reference TRBV5-5 and TRBJ1-2): DAGVTQSPTHLIKTRGQQVTLRCSPISGHKSVSWYQQVLGQGPQFIFQYYEKEERGRGNFPDRFSARQFPNYSSELNVNALLLGDSALYLCASSLEAGRYGYTFGSGTRLTVV.

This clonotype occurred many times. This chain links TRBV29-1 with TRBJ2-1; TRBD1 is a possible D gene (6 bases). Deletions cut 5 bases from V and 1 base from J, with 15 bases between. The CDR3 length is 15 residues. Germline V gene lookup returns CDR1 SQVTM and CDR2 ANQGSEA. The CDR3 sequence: CSVSGQIASYNEQFF. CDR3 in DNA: TGCAGCGTTTCCGGACAGATCGCTTCCTACAATGAGCAGTTCTTC.

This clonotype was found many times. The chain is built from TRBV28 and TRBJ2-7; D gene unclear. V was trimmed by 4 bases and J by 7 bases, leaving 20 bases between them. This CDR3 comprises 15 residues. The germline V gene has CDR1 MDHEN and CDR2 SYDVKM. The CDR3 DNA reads TGTGCCAGCAGTTCCTCCCCCGGATTCGTTGAGGAGCAGTACTTC. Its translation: CASSSSPGFVEEQYF.

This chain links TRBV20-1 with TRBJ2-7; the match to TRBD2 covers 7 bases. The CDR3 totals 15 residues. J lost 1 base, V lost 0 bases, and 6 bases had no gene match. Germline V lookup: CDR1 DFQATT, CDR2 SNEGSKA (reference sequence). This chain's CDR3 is CSARDWRGGSYEQYF. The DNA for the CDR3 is TGCAGTGCTAGAGATTGGAGGGGAGGGTCCTACGAGCAGTACTTC.

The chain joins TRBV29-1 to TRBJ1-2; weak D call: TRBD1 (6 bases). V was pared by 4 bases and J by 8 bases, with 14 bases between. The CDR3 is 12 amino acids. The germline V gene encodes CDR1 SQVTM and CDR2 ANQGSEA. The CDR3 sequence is CSVVPGGEGYTF. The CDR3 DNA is TGCAGCGTTGTTCCGGGGGGCGAAGGCTACACCTTC.

CDR3 amino acids: CASSSRGLATEAFF. CDR3 bases: TGTGCCAGCAGCTCCAGGGGGCTGGCCACTGAAGCTTTCTTT. This chain connects TRBV7-9 to TRBJ1-1, with 8 bases fitting TRBD1. The ends lost 4 bases at V and 4 bases at J; junction bases unmatched: 5. CDR1 is SEHNR, CDR2 FQNEAQ, per germline (reference sequence). The CDR3 loop spans 14 amino acids.

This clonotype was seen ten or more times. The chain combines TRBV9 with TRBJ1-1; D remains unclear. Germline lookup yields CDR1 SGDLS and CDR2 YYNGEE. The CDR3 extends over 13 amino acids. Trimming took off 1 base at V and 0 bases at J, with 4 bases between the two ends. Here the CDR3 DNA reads TGTGCCAGCAGCGTAATGGTGAACACTGAAGCTTTCTTT. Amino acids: CASSVMVNTEAFF.

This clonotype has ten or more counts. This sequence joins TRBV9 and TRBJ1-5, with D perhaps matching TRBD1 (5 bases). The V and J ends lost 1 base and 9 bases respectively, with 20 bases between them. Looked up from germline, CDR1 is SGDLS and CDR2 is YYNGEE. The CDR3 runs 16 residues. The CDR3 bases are TGTGCCAGCAGCGTACACGGGGACCCAGGGACCGGGCCCCAGCATTTT. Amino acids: CASSVHGDPGTGPQHF.

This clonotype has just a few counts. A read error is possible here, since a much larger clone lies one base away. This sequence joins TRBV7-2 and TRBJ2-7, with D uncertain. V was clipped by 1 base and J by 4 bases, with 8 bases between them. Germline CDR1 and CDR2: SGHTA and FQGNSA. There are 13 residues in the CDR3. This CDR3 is CASSLEMGYEQYF. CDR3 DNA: TGTGCCAGCAGCTTAGAAATGGGGTACGAGCAGTACTTC.

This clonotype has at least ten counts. This CDR3 is CASSLTGGWTDTQYF. In DNA form, the CDR3 reads TGTGCCAGCAGCCTTACAGGGGGCTGGACAGATACGCAGTATTTT. The chain uses TRBV7-9 and TRBJ2-3; 9 bases map to TRBD1. There are 15 residues in the CDR3. Germline CDR1 is SEHNR and CDR2 is FQNEAQ (reference sequence). V lost 5 bases, J lost 3 bases, and 6 bases stayed unmatched.

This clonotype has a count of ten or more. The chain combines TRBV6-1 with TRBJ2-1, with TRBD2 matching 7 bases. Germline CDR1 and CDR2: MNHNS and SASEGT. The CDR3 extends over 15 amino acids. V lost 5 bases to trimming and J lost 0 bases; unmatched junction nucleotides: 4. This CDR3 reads CASSMGGSSYNEQFF. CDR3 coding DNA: TGTGCCAGCAGTATGGGAGGGAGCTCCTACAATGAGCAGTTCTTC.